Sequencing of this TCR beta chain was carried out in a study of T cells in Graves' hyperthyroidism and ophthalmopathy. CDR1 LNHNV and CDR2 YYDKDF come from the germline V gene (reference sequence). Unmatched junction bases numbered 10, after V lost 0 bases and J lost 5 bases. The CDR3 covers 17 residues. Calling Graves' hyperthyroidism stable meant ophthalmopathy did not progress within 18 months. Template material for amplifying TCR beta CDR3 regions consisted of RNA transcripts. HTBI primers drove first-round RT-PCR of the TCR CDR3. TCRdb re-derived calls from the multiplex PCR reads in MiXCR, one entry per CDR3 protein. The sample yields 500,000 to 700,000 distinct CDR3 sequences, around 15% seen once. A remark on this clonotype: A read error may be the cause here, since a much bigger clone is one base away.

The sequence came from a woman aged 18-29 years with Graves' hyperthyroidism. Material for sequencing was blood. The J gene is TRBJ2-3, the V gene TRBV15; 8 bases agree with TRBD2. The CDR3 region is CATSRDLTGGGGDTQYF. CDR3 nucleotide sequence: TGTGCCACCAGCAGAGATCTGACCGGGGGGGGCGGAGATACGCAGTATTTT.